The clone carrying this T cell receptor beta chain was counted a few times. Its antigen is unknown. This beta chain is off target for a library built for alpha chains, so its abundance means little. This sample was included in a study of spatial heterogeneity in lung cancer. Unique molecular identifiers tagged every individual TCR cDNA molecule. TCRdb processed the 5' RACE reads anew with MiXCR; each CDR3 protein has one entry. Counted here are under 8,000 distinct CDR3 sequences, about 12% occurring once; the ten biggest clones make up roughly a fifth. This sample's time point: sample taken at primary tumor resection. This CDR3 has 14 amino acids. Trimming left V 2 bases short and J 3 bases short, with 11 bases between. Germline assignment: CDR1 LGHNA and CDR2 YNFKEQ. Overall study results and limits: Among tumor T cells, estimated coverage was roughly 7.4% for alpha chains and around 13% for beta chains. Expanded alpha and beta TCR counts within tumors tracked tumor mutation counts.

V usage is TRBV4-2 and J usage is TRBJ2-7, with D perhaps given as TRBD1 or TRBD2 (5 bases each). This receptor was taken from a male donor with early-stage non-small cell lung cancer. This material consisted of lung tumor tissue, taken at surgery. The CDR3 protein is CASSQNRGDYEQYF. The CDR3 DNA reads TGTGCCAGCAGCCAAAACCGAGGGGACTACGAGCAGTACTTC.